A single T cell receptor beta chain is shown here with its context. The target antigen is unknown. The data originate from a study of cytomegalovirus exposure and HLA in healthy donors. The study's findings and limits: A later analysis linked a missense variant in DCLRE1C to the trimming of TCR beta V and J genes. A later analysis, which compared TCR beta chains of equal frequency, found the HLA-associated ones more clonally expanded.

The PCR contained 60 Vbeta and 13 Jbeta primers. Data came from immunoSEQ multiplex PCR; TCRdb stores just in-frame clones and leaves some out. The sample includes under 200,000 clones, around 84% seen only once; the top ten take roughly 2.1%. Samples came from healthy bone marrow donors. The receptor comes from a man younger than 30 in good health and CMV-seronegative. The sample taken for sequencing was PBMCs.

The CDR3 is CASSEESSYNSPLHF. The CDR3 DNA follows: TGTGCCAGCAGTGAGGAGAGCTCCTATAATTCACCCCTCCACTTT. The genes are TRBV2 and TRBJ1-6, with D unclear. The CDR3 runs 15 residues. CDR1 SNHLY and CDR2 FYNNEI come from the germline V gene. Trimming left V 3 bases short and J 0 bases short, with 6 bases between. The complete variable domain, with remaining parts taken from reference TRBV2 and TRBJ1-6, reads EPEVTQTPSHQVTQMGQEVILRCVPISNHLYFYWYRQILGQKVEFLVSFYNNEISEKSEIFDDQFSVERPDGSNFTLKIRSTKLEDSAMYFCASSEESSYNSPLHFGNGTRLTVT.